Listed below are T cell receptor beta chains from one sample, sequenced in a study of OX40 agonist ivuxolimab in advanced cancers. The repertoire was sequenced with immunoSEQ multiplex PCR; TCRdb's copy has only in-frame clones and lacks some. Here the sample spans under 55,000 clones, about four fifths being singletons. The source material was CD4+ or CD8+ T cells sorted from blood, sampled in a trial of the OX40 agonist ivuxolimab. These receptors all come from an adult with an advanced solid tumor such as melanoma, head and neck, liver or kidney cancer. Each CDR3 is given with its conserved first and last residue. D genes are given only for firm matches. Size is stated for part of the rows, as once, few or many counts, or as a class when the clone is expanded.

d_gene: -; j_gene: TRBJ1-1; v_gene: TRBV12-2; abundance: -; CDR3aa: CASRLARGKAFF; CDR3nt: TGTGCAAGTCGCTTAGCGCGGGGAAAAGCTTTCTTT
d_gene: -; j_gene: TRBJ2-3; v_gene: TRBV7-8; abundance: -; CDR3aa: CASSLKGGTDTQYF; CDR3nt: TGTGCCAGCAGCTTAAAGGGGGGCACAGATACGCAGTATTTT
d_gene: -; j_gene: TRBJ1-1; v_gene: TRBV11-2; abundance: -; CDR3aa: CASSSAGALSGAFF; CDR3nt: TGTGCCAGCAGCTCGGCCGGCGCCCTTTCAGGAGCTTTCTTT
d_gene: TRBD1; j_gene: TRBJ2-7; v_gene: TRBV27; abundance: -; CDR3aa: CASSPFGTDFSYEQYF; CDR3nt: TGTGCCAGCAGTCCTTTCGGGACAGACTTCTCCTACGAGCAGTACTTC
d_gene: -; j_gene: TRBJ2-4; v_gene: TRBV19; abundance: -; CDR3aa: CASAPVAKNIQYF; CDR3nt: TGTGCCAGTGCCCCGGTAGCCAAAAACATTCAGTACTTC
d_gene: -; j_gene: TRBJ2-7; v_gene: TRBV27; abundance: few; CDR3aa: CASSSTPPSYEQYF; CDR3nt: TGTGCCAGCAGTTCGACCCCCCCCTCCTACGAGCAGTACTTC
d_gene: -; j_gene: TRBJ2-6; v_gene: TRBV5-5; abundance: -; CDR3aa: CASSLWGGANVLTF; CDR3nt: TGTGCCAGCAGCTTGTGGGGTGGGGCCAACGTCCTGACTTTC
d_gene: -; j_gene: TRBJ1-2; v_gene: TRBV29-1; abundance: -; CDR3aa: CSAAGLGGYTF; CDR3nt: TGCAGCGCCGCGGGGCTGGGTGGCTACACCTTC
d_gene: -; j_gene: TRBJ2-2; v_gene: TRBV7-2; abundance: -; CDR3aa: CASNWAGELFF; CDR3nt: TGTGCCAGCAATTGGGCCGGGGAGCTGTTTTTT
d_gene: TRBD1; j_gene: TRBJ2-7; v_gene: TRBV6-5; abundance: -; CDR3aa: CASGGTGSKEQYF; CDR3nt: TGTGCCAGCGGGGGGACAGGGTCAAAAGAGCAGTACTTC
d_gene: -; j_gene: TRBJ1-1; v_gene: TRBV4-2; abundance: -; CDR3aa: CASSQGIGTANTEAFF; CDR3nt: TGTGCCAGCAGCCAAGGGATAGGAACGGCTAACACTGAAGCTTTCTTT
d_gene: -; j_gene: TRBJ2-1; v_gene: TRBV28; abundance: -; CDR3aa: CASSSYRSTYNEQFF; CDR3nt: TGTGCCAGCAGTTCATACAGGAGTACATACAATGAGCAGTTCTTC
d_gene: TRBD2; j_gene: TRBJ2-7; v_gene: TRBV7-6; abundance: -; CDR3aa: CASSLLLGGTFYEQYF; CDR3nt: TGTGCCAGCAGCTTGCTTTTGGGGGGGACCTTCTACGAGCAGTACTTC
d_gene: -; j_gene: TRBJ2-1; v_gene: TRBV4-2; abundance: -; CDR3aa: CASSQEMPGGNYNEQFF; CDR3nt: TGTGCCAGCAGCCAAGAAATGCCAGGCGGGAACTACAATGAGCAGTTCTTC
d_gene: -; j_gene: TRBJ2-1; v_gene: TRBV27; abundance: -; CDR3aa: CASSEAGNRYNEQFF; CDR3nt: TGTGCCAGCAGCGAAGCCGGCAACAGATACAATGAGCAGTTCTTC
d_gene: TRBD2; j_gene: TRBJ2-3; v_gene: TRBV19; abundance: -; CDR3aa: CASSILGTSGRDDTQYF; CDR3nt: TGTGCCAGTAGTATATTGGGGACTAGCGGGAGGGATGATACGCAGTATTTT
d_gene: TRBD1; j_gene: TRBJ1-1; v_gene: TRBV4-1; abundance: -; CDR3aa: CASSPETGNAFF; CDR3nt: TGCGCCAGCAGCCCGGAGACAGGGAACGCTTTCTTT
d_gene: -; j_gene: TRBJ1-1; v_gene: TRBV28; abundance: -; CDR3aa: CASTRPNRETEAFF; CDR3nt: TGTGCCAGCACCCGTCCCAACCGGGAGACTGAAGCTTTCTTT
d_gene: -; j_gene: TRBJ2-1; v_gene: TRBV6-1; abundance: -; CDR3aa: CASSQGYSSYNEQFF; CDR3nt: TGTGCCAGCAGCCAGGGTTATAGCTCCTACAATGAGCAGTTCTTC
d_gene: -; j_gene: TRBJ1-2; v_gene: TRBV11-3; abundance: -; CDR3aa: CASSNRALGDYGYTF; CDR3nt: TGTGCCAGCAGCAACCGGGCCCTGGGAGACTATGGCTACACCTTC
d_gene: TRBD2; j_gene: TRBJ2-7; v_gene: TRBV6-6; abundance: -; CDR3aa: CASSLLAGGTYEQYF; CDR3nt: TGTGCCAGCAGCCTACTAGCGGGGGGCACCTACGAGCAGTACTTC
d_gene: TRBD2; j_gene: TRBJ2-3; v_gene: TRBV7-2; abundance: -; CDR3aa: CASSLLAGGQDTQYF; CDR3nt: TGTGCCAGCAGCTTACTAGCGGGGGGGCAAGATACGCAGTATTTT
d_gene: -; j_gene: TRBJ2-1; v_gene: TRBV6-5; abundance: -; CDR3aa: CASRFTGSTYNEQFF; CDR3nt: TGTGCCAGCAGGTTTACGGGAAGCACCTACAATGAGCAGTTCTTC
d_gene: TRBD1; j_gene: TRBJ1-1; v_gene: TRBV6-5; abundance: few; CDR3aa: CASSYGGQGAITEAFF; CDR3nt: TGTGCCAGCAGTTACGGGGGACAGGGGGCAATCACTGAAGCTTTCTTT
d_gene: -; j_gene: TRBJ2-3; v_gene: TRBV21-1; abundance: -; CDR3aa: CASLPGSQGIDTQYF; CDR3nt: TGTGCCAGCCTGCCTGGCTCTCAAGGCATAGATACGCAGTATTTT
d_gene: TRBD2; j_gene: TRBJ2-2; v_gene: TRBV6-5; abundance: -; CDR3aa: CASSYSGTSGTGELFF; CDR3nt: TGTGCCAGCAGTTACTCCGGGACTAGCGGCACCGGGGAGCTGTTTTTT
d_gene: TRBD2; j_gene: TRBJ2-1; v_gene: TRBV29-1; abundance: -; CDR3aa: CSVTGTSGRAFPLGEQFF; CDR3nt: TGCAGCGTAACCGGGACTAGCGGGAGGGCCTTTCCCCTCGGTGAGCAGTTCTTC
d_gene: -; j_gene: TRBJ1-1; v_gene: TRBV6-6; abundance: once; CDR3aa: CASSGTLNTEAFF; CDR3nt: TGTGCCAGCTCGGGGACATTGAACACTGAAGCTTTCTTT
d_gene: TRBD2; j_gene: TRBJ2-3; v_gene: TRBV7-2; abundance: -; CDR3aa: CASFGGVSDTQYF; CDR3nt: TGTGCCAGCTTTGGGGGGGTTAGCGATACGCAGTATTTT
d_gene: -; j_gene: TRBJ1-1; v_gene: TRBV28; abundance: -; CDR3aa: CASKMGSVRTEAFF; CDR3nt: TGTGCCAGCAAGATGGGGAGTGTACGTACTGAAGCTTTCTTT
d_gene: -; j_gene: TRBJ1-6; v_gene: TRBV28; abundance: -; CDR3aa: CASSFGNSPLHF; CDR3nt: TGTGCCAGCAGTTTTGGGAATTCACCCCTCCACTTT
d_gene: TRBD1; j_gene: TRBJ2-7; v_gene: TRBV7-6; abundance: -; CDR3aa: CASSSQPGQGYEQYF; CDR3nt: TGTGCCAGCAGCTCGCAACCGGGACAGGGGTACGAGCAGTACTTC
d_gene: -; j_gene: TRBJ1-5; v_gene: TRBV6-5; abundance: -; CDR3aa: CASSWSSYQPQHF; CDR3nt: TGTGCCAGCAGTTGGTCCTCCTATCAGCCCCAGCATTTT
d_gene: TRBD2; j_gene: TRBJ2-5; v_gene: TRBV7-2; abundance: -; CDR3aa: CASSLEVRGGEETQYF; CDR3nt: TGTGCCAGCAGCTTAGAGGTGCGGGGGGGTGAAGAGACCCAGTACTTC
d_gene: -; j_gene: TRBJ1-2; v_gene: TRBV5-4; abundance: few; CDR3aa: CASSPGPNYGYTF; CDR3nt: TGTGCCAGCAGCCCAGGGCCCAACTATGGCTACACCTTC
d_gene: -; j_gene: TRBJ1-2; v_gene: TRBV10-2; abundance: -; CDR3aa: CASSEGWGTDGYGYTF; CDR3nt: TGCGCCAGCAGTGAAGGGTGGGGAACCGACGGTTATGGCTACACCTTC
d_gene: -; j_gene: TRBJ2-7; v_gene: TRBV29-1; abundance: -; CDR3aa: CSVSMGISGYEQYF; CDR3nt: TGCAGCGTCTCAATGGGGATTTCGGGTTACGAGCAGTACTTC
d_gene: TRBD1; j_gene: TRBJ2-1; v_gene: TRBV11-2; abundance: -; CDR3aa: CASNPGTALRNEQFF; CDR3nt: TGTGCCAGCAACCCCGGGACAGCTTTAAGAAATGAGCAGTTCTTC
d_gene: TRBD2; j_gene: TRBJ2-7; v_gene: TRBV29-1; abundance: -; CDR3aa: CSTLGGDSSYEQYF; CDR3nt: TGCAGCACCCTGGGGGGGGATTCCTCCTACGAGCAGTACTTC
d_gene: -; j_gene: TRBJ2-3; v_gene: TRBV5-1; abundance: -; CDR3aa: CASSLVDGTDTQYF; CDR3nt: TGCGCCAGCAGCTTGGTGGACGGGACAGATACGCAGTATTTT
d_gene: TRBD2; j_gene: TRBJ2-3; v_gene: TRBV15; abundance: -; CDR3aa: CATSRDLAGADTQYF; CDR3nt: TGTGCCACCAGCAGAGATCTAGCGGGAGCAGATACGCAGTATTTT
d_gene: -; j_gene: TRBJ2-3; v_gene: TRBV4-1; abundance: -; CDR3aa: CASSPPNRGGDTQYF; CDR3nt: TGCGCCAGCAGCCCACCCAACAGGGGGGGGGATACGCAGTATTTT
d_gene: -; j_gene: TRBJ2-7; v_gene: TRBV19; abundance: -; CDR3aa: CASRRAVGYEQYF; CDR3nt: TGTGCCAGTAGACGGGCCGTTGGCTACGAGCAGTACTTC
d_gene: -; j_gene: TRBJ1-1; v_gene: TRBV13; abundance: few; CDR3aa: CASSLGQYTEAFF; CDR3nt: TGTGCCAGCAGCTTAGGACAGTACACTGAAGCTTTCTTT
d_gene: TRBD2; j_gene: TRBJ2-6; v_gene: TRBV7-3; abundance: -; CDR3aa: CASSLGGGPSGANVLTF; CDR3nt: TGTGCCAGCAGCTTAGGCGGGGGACCCTCTGGGGCCAACGTCCTGACTTTC
d_gene: -; j_gene: TRBJ2-1; v_gene: TRBV11-3; abundance: -; CDR3aa: CASSSRQVDYNEQFF; CDR3nt: TGTGCCAGCAGCTCCCGACAGGTGGATTACAATGAGCAGTTCTTC
d_gene: -; j_gene: TRBJ2-7; v_gene: TRBV28; abundance: -; CDR3aa: CASSLLGYEQYF; CDR3nt: TGTGCCAGCAGTTTACTGGGTTACGAGCAGTACTTC
d_gene: TRBD1; j_gene: TRBJ2-7; v_gene: TRBV19; abundance: -; CDR3aa: CATSTGLEQYF; CDR3nt: TGTGCCACCTCGACAGGGCTGGAGCAGTACTTC
d_gene: -; j_gene: TRBJ1-2; v_gene: TRBV5-1; abundance: -; CDR3aa: CASEIYPTDSYGYTF; CDR3nt: TGCGCCAGCGAAATCTACCCCACAGACTCCTATGGCTACACCTTC
d_gene: -; j_gene: TRBJ2-1; v_gene: TRBV4-1; abundance: -; CDR3aa: CASSQGQSSSYNEQFF; CDR3nt: TGCGCCAGCAGCCAAGGACAATCGAGCTCCTACAATGAGCAGTTCTTC
d_gene: TRBD2; j_gene: TRBJ2-3; v_gene: TRBV9; abundance: once; CDR3aa: CASSESGTTTDTQYF; CDR3nt: TGTGCCAGCAGCGAGTCCGGGACTACGACAGATACGCAGTATTTT
d_gene: -; j_gene: TRBJ1-1; v_gene: TRBV7-8; abundance: -; CDR3aa: CASSFGPNTEAFF; CDR3nt: TGTGCCAGCAGCTTCGGGCCGAACACTGAAGCTTTCTTT
d_gene: -; j_gene: TRBJ2-7; v_gene: TRBV28; abundance: once; CDR3aa: CASSLWGETGEQYF; CDR3nt: TGTGCCAGCAGTTTATGGGGGGAAACGGGCGAGCAGTACTTC
d_gene: -; j_gene: TRBJ1-1; v_gene: TRBV7-2; abundance: -; CDR3aa: CASSLDLNTEAFF; CDR3nt: TGTGCCAGCAGCTTGGACTTGAACACTGAAGCTTTCTTT
d_gene: -; j_gene: TRBJ1-2; v_gene: TRBV11-3; abundance: -; CDR3aa: CASSKEFLYGYTF; CDR3nt: TGTGCCAGCAGCAAAGAATTCCTCTATGGCTACACCTTC
d_gene: TRBD1; j_gene: TRBJ1-5; v_gene: TRBV7-8; abundance: -; CDR3aa: CASSSEGAGDQPQHF; CDR3nt: TGTGCCAGCAGCTCCGAGGGGGCAGGGGATCAGCCCCAGCATTTT
d_gene: -; j_gene: TRBJ2-3; v_gene: TRBV19; abundance: -; CDR3aa: CASSIDIRGTSTDTQYF; CDR3nt: TGTGCCAGTAGTATAGATATCCGAGGAACCAGCACAGATACGCAGTATTTT
d_gene: -; j_gene: TRBJ2-7; v_gene: TRBV7-9; abundance: once; CDR3aa: CASSLVSYEQYF; CDR3nt: TGTGCCAGCAGCTTAGTGTCTTACGAGCAGTACTTC
d_gene: TRBD1; j_gene: TRBJ2-1; v_gene: TRBV6-5; abundance: -; CDR3aa: CASSLGTVRFF; CDR3nt: TGTGCCAGCAGTCTAGGGACAGTTAGATTCTTC
d_gene: -; j_gene: TRBJ2-7; v_gene: TRBV4-3; abundance: few; CDR3aa: CASSQEPSDSSYEQYF; CDR3nt: TGCGCCAGCAGCCAAGAACCTAGCGACTCCTCCTACGAGCAGTACTTC